The clone carrying this TCR beta chain was observed at least ten times. The antigen is not known. TCRdb recomputed calls from the RT-PCR reads with MiXCR, one row per CDR3 protein. The sample yields more than 400,000 distinct CDR3 sequences, roughly 9.7% seen once. The sample originates from a study of response to subunit inactivated influenza vaccine. Study-level findings and limits: Authors proposed each seasonal influenza vaccination draws in few new T cells.

V dropped 4 bases and J dropped 7 bases, with 13 bases sitting between them. The CDR3 contains 13 residues. The germline CDR1 and CDR2 sequences are SQVTM and ANQGSEA. The source was PBMCs from blood, collected more than 35 days after vaccination. The clonotype originates from a man between 45 and 60 years old who received an inactivated influenza vaccine. The V and J genes are TRBV29-1 and TRBJ2-2, with a possible D match to TRBD2 (6 bases). CDR3 DNA: TGCAGCGTTGGGGGGAGTAGCGGCGGGGAGCTGTTTTTT. It is translated as CSVGGSSGGELFF.